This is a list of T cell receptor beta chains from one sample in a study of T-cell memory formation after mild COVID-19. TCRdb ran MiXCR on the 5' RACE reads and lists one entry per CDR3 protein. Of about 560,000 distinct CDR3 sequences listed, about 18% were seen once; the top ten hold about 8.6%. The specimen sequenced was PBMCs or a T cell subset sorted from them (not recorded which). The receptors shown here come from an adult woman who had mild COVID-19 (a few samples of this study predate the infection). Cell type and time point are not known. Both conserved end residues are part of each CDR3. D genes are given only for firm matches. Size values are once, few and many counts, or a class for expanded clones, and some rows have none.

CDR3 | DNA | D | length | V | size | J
CASSLARIEDSRNQETQYF | TGTGCCAGCAGCTTAGCAAGAATAGAGGACAGCCGTAATCAAGAGACCCAGTACTTC | . | 19 | TRBV7-8 | . | TRBJ2-5
CASSSRTSKENYNEQFF | TGTGCCAGCAGTTCCAGGACTAGCAAAGAGAACTACAATGAGCAGTTCTTC | TRBD2 | 17 | TRBV12-3/TRBV12-4 | few | TRBJ2-1
CASSPQGVGDTQYF | TGTGCCAGCTCACCACAGGGGGTCGGAGATACGCAGTATTTT | . | 14 | TRBV18 | few | TRBJ2-3
CASSPGTGSDTQYF | TGCGCCAGCAGCCCTGGGACAGGCTCAGATACGCAGTATTTT | TRBD1 | 14 | TRBV5-1 | few | TRBJ2-3
CASSPLAGSLSETEAFF | TGTGCCAGCTCACCACTGGCAGGCTCGCTCAGTGAAACTGAAGCTTTCTTT | . | 17 | TRBV18 | . | TRBJ1-1
CASSTGGGGYTF | TGTGCCAGCAGTACAGGGGGCGGAGGCTACACCTTC | TRBD1 | 12 | TRBV2 | . | TRBJ1-2
CAIGREASYEQYF | TGTGCCATCGGGCGGGAGGCCTCCTACGAGCAGTACTTC | TRBD2 | 13 | TRBV10-3 | . | TRBJ2-7
CAISDIGGLKFSYEQYF | TGTGCCATCAGTGACATAGGGGGGCTAAAGTTCTCCTACGAGCAGTACTTC | . | 17 | TRBV10-3 | . | TRBJ2-7
CSVAGTGGNEQYF | TGCAGCGTAGCCGGGACAGGGGGGAACGAGCAGTACTTC | TRBD1 | 13 | TRBV29-1 | few | TRBJ2-7
CATSRDGDWNTGELFF | TGTGCCACCAGCAGAGATGGGGATTGGAACACCGGGGAGCTGTTTTTT | . | 16 | TRBV15 | few | TRBJ2-2
CASRGGGYLRTGTSTDTQYF | TGTGCCAGCAGGGGAGGGGGGTATCTTAGGACAGGGACTAGCACAGATACGCAGTATTTT | . | 20 | TRBV7-8 | . | TRBJ2-3
CASSQSTGFTGELFF | TGCGCCAGCAGCCAATCCACAGGGTTCACCGGGGAGCTGTTTTTT | . | 15 | TRBV4-3 | . | TRBJ2-2
CASSAQPMINYGYTF | TGTGCCAGCAGCGCCCAACCGATGATCAACTATGGCTACACCTTC | . | 15 | TRBV9 | few | TRBJ1-2
CAWSGGRGLTQYF | TGTGCCTGGAGCGGGGGCCGGGGTCTAACGCAGTATTTT | . | 13 | TRBV30 | once | TRBJ2-3
CASSYETGRTAYGYTF | TGTGCCAGCAGTTACGAGACAGGGAGGACAGCCTATGGCTACACCTTC | TRBD1 | 16 | TRBV6-2/TRBV6-3 | few | TRBJ1-2
CASSLSVGGDTEAFF | TGTGCCAGCAGCTTGTCGGTTGGAGGCGACACTGAAGCTTTCTTT | . | 15 | TRBV7-9 | many | TRBJ1-1
CASRNSGIASNEQFF | TGTGCCAGCAGGAATAGCGGGATCGCCTCCAATGAGCAGTTCTTC | TRBD2 | 15 | TRBV11-2 | few | TRBJ2-1
CASSQEGRTAEAFF | TGCGCCAGCAGCCAAGAGGGTCGGACGGCTGAAGCTTTCTTT | . | 14 | TRBV4-1 | . | TRBJ1-1
CASSPPSGGAYEQFF | TGTGCCAGCAGCCCCCCTAGCGGGGGGGCCTATGAGCAGTTCTTC | TRBD2 | 15 | TRBV5-4 | . | TRBJ2-1
CASSLSPGSEKLFF | TGTGCCAGCTCCCTCTCCCCCGGGAGTGAAAAACTGTTTTTT | . | 14 | TRBV12-3/TRBV12-4 | . | TRBJ1-4
CASTPKSGSSYNEQFF | TGTGCCAGCACCCCCAAAAGCGGGAGCTCCTACAATGAGCAGTTCTTC | TRBD2 | 16 | TRBV12-3/TRBV12-4 | few | TRBJ2-1
CASSSSRDTEAFF | TGTGCCAGCAGTTCCAGCCGGGACACTGAAGCTTTCTTT | . | 13 | TRBV12-3/TRBV12-4 | . | TRBJ1-1
CATRAHWTGLNEQFF | TGTGCCACCAGGGCTCATTGGACGGGACTCAATGAGCAGTTCTTC | . | 15 | TRBV15 | few | TRBJ2-1
CASRTIAGGLTDTQYF | TGTGCCAGCAGGACGATAGCGGGAGGATTAACAGATACGCAGTATTTT | TRBD2 | 16 | TRBV6-2/TRBV6-3 | once | TRBJ2-3
CASPGRPPYEQYF | TGTGCCAGCCCGGGACGGCCCCCCTACGAGCAGTACTTC | . | 13 | TRBV12-3/TRBV12-4 | . | TRBJ2-7
CSASSAEGSQPQHF | TGCAGTGCTAGTTCGGCGGAGGGTAGTCAGCCCCAGCATTTT | . | 14 | TRBV20-1 | . | TRBJ1-5
CASFGGARDEQFF | TGCGCCAGTTTCGGGGGGGCCCGGGATGAGCAGTTCTTC | TRBD2 | 13 | TRBV4-1 | . | TRBJ2-1
CSAPKAGGETQYF | TGCAGCGCACCGAAGGCCGGGGGAGAGACCCAGTACTTC | . | 13 | TRBV29-1 | . | TRBJ2-5
CATRTGTGRNEQFF | TGTGCCACCAGGACCGGGACAGGGAGAAATGAGCAGTTCTTC | TRBD1 | 14 | TRBV15 | few | TRBJ2-1
CASSLSSGKYGYTF | TGTGCCAGCAGCTTATCTTCCGGGAAGTATGGCTACACCTTC | . | 14 | TRBV11-1 | . | TRBJ1-2
CASSLSNEQFF | TGTGCCAGCAGTTTATCTAATGAGCAGTTCTTC | . | 11 | TRBV12-3/TRBV12-4 | many | TRBJ2-1
CASSLGTGVGYTF | TGTGCCAGCAGTTTAGGGACAGGGGTCGGCTACACCTTC | TRBD1 | 13 | TRBV12-3/TRBV12-4 | . | TRBJ1-2
CAWSAAKRGFGGAWAYEQYF | TGTGCCTGGAGTGCCGCCAAACGGGGATTCGGCGGCGCCTGGGCCTACGAGCAGTACTTC | . | 20 | TRBV30 | . | TRBJ2-7
CASSPGVTGENEQFF | TGTGCCAGCAGCCCTGGTGTGACAGGGGAGAATGAGCAGTTCTTC | TRBD1 | 15 | TRBV5-4 | . | TRBJ2-1
CASSYDLASTDTQYF | TGTGCCAGCAGCTACGACCTCGCTAGCACAGATACGCAGTATTTT | . | 15 | TRBV7-2 | few | TRBJ2-3
CASSENVFAGGYTF | TGTGCCAGCAGTGAAAATGTCTTCGCGGGTGGCTACACCTTC | . | 14 | TRBV6-1 | few | TRBJ1-2
CASSSSRGLADNTGELFF | TGTGCCAGCAGCTCCTCTCGGGGACTAGCGGATAACACCGGGGAGCTGTTTTTT | TRBD2 | 18 | TRBV11-3 | . | TRBJ2-2
CASSPQEGGFFNEQFF | TGTGCCAGCTCACCACAGGAGGGAGGATTTTTCAATGAGCAGTTCTTC | . | 16 | TRBV18 | . | TRBJ2-1
CASSLYRPVQF | TGTGCCAGCAGCTTATATAGGCCGGTACAGTTT | . | 11 | TRBV7-2 | . | TRBJ1-1
CASSVDWDTSSYEQYF | TGTGCCAGCAGCGTAGACTGGGACACCTCCTCCTACGAGCAGTACTTC | . | 16 | TRBV9 | few | TRBJ2-7
CASTQMEGQTEAFF | TGTGCCAGCACCCAGATGGAGGGGCAGACTGAAGCTTTCTTT | . | 14 | TRBV12-3/TRBV12-4 | many | TRBJ1-1
CASTPDPRGVYGYTF | TGTGCCAGCACCCCGGACCCCAGGGGTGTCTATGGCTACACCTTC | . | 15 | TRBV5-4 | . | TRBJ1-2
CASSQGTGTGSPLHF | TGTGCCAGCAGCCAAGGGACAGGGACGGGATCACCCCTCCACTTT | TRBD1 | 15 | TRBV14 | few | TRBJ1-6
CATSRDYGSSYNEQFF | TGTGCCACCAGCAGAGATTACGGGAGCTCCTACAATGAGCAGTTCTTC | . | 16 | TRBV15 | . | TRBJ2-1
CASSQEAKTQYF | TGTGCCAGCAGCCAAGAGGCAAAGACCCAGTACTTC | . | 12 | TRBV3-1 | few | TRBJ2-5
CASSLAGGNLDEQYF | TGTGCCAGCAGCTTAGCCGGGGGGAACCTGGACGAGCAGTACTTC | TRBD2 | 15 | TRBV7-2 | . | TRBJ2-7
CASSPRGRGDNEQFF | TGTGCCAGCAGCCCCCGGGGCCGGGGAGACAATGAGCAGTTCTTC | . | 15 | TRBV3-1 | . | TRBJ2-1
CASSVESGGADTQYF | TGTGCCAGCAGCGTAGAAAGCGGGGGGGCAGATACGCAGTATTTT | TRBD2 | 15 | TRBV9 | few | TRBJ2-3
CASSASSSGNTIYF | TGTGCCAGCAGCGCCAGTAGCTCTGGAAACACCATATATTTT | . | 14 | TRBV9 | . | TRBJ1-3
CASSTADRGYGYTF | TGTGCCAGCAGCACAGCAGACAGGGGCTATGGCTACACCTTC | TRBD1 | 14 | TRBV7-3 | . | TRBJ1-2
CASSFHRGREQYF | TGTGCCAGCAGCTTCCACAGGGGGCGCGAGCAGTACTTC | TRBD1 | 13 | TRBV7-2 | few | TRBJ2-7
CASNGGSGSQETQYF | TGCGCCAGCAATGGGGGTAGCGGTTCACAAGAGACCCAGTACTTC | . | 15 | TRBV5-1 | . | TRBJ2-5
CDISDGGGSYEQYF | TGTGACATCAGTGATGGAGGCGGATCATACGAGCAGTACTTC | . | 14 | TRBV10-3 | . | TRBJ2-7
CASSPLSSYEQYF | TGTGCCAGCAGCCCCCTAAGCTCCTACGAGCAGTACTTC | . | 13 | TRBV5-5 | . | TRBJ2-7
CASSPGLDYGYTF | TGTGCCAGCAGCCCTGGACTGGACTATGGCTACACCTTC | . | 13 | TRBV7-2 | . | TRBJ1-2
CAWSVRGPAGSNHGYTF | TGTGCCTGGAGTGTACGGGGGCCGGCAGGTTCAAACCATGGCTACACCTTC | . | 17 | TRBV30 | . | TRBJ1-2
CASIADSTDTQYF | TGTGCCAGCATTGCAGACAGCACAGATACGCAGTATTTT | . | 13 | TRBV2 | few | TRBJ2-3
CSASLPWTSGIDIQYF | TGCAGTGCTAGTCTCCCTTGGACTAGCGGGATAGACATTCAGTACTTC | TRBD2 | 16 | TRBV20-1 | . | TRBJ2-4
CASSLPDGRIEAFF | TGTGCCAGCAGCTTGCCCGATGGACGGATAGAAGCTTTCTTT | . | 14 | TRBV5-6 | . | TRBJ1-1